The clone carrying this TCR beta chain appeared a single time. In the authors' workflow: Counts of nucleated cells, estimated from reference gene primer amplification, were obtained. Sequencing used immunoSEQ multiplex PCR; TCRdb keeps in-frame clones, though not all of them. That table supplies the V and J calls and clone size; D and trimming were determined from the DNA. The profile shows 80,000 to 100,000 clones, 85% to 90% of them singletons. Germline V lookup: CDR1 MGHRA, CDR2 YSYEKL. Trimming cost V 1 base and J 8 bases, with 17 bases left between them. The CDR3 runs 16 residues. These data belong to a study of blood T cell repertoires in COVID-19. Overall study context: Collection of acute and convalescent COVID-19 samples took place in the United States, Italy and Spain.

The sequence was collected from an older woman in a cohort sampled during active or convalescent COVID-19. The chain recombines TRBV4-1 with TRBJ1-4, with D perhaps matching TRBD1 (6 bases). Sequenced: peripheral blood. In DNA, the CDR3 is TGCGCCAGCAGCCAAGGTGGTGTAAGGGGGAACGAAAAACTGTTTTTT. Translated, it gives CASSQGGVRGNEKLFF.